The sequence of this T cell receptor (beta chain) was determined in a study of blood T cell repertoires in COVID-19. Profiled with immunoSEQ multiplex PCR; TCRdb holds only in-frame clones, not every one. The sample lists 440,000 or so clones, approximately 89% seen once, with around 1.5% in the top ten. This sequence originates from a middle-aged woman with COVID-19, enrolled during active disease. Source material: peripheral blood.

For the CDR3, the DNA is TGTGCCAGCAGTCCCGGCCAGGGTAGAAGTGCCAAAAACATTCAGTACTTC. This translates into CASSPGQGRSAKNIQYF. J is TRBJ2-4 and V is TRBV28, with a weak D call TRBD1 (5 bases). Germline CDR1 reads MDHEN; CDR2 reads SYDVKM. V was cut by 5 bases and J by 1 base, with 18 bases left in between. This CDR3 contains 17 residues.